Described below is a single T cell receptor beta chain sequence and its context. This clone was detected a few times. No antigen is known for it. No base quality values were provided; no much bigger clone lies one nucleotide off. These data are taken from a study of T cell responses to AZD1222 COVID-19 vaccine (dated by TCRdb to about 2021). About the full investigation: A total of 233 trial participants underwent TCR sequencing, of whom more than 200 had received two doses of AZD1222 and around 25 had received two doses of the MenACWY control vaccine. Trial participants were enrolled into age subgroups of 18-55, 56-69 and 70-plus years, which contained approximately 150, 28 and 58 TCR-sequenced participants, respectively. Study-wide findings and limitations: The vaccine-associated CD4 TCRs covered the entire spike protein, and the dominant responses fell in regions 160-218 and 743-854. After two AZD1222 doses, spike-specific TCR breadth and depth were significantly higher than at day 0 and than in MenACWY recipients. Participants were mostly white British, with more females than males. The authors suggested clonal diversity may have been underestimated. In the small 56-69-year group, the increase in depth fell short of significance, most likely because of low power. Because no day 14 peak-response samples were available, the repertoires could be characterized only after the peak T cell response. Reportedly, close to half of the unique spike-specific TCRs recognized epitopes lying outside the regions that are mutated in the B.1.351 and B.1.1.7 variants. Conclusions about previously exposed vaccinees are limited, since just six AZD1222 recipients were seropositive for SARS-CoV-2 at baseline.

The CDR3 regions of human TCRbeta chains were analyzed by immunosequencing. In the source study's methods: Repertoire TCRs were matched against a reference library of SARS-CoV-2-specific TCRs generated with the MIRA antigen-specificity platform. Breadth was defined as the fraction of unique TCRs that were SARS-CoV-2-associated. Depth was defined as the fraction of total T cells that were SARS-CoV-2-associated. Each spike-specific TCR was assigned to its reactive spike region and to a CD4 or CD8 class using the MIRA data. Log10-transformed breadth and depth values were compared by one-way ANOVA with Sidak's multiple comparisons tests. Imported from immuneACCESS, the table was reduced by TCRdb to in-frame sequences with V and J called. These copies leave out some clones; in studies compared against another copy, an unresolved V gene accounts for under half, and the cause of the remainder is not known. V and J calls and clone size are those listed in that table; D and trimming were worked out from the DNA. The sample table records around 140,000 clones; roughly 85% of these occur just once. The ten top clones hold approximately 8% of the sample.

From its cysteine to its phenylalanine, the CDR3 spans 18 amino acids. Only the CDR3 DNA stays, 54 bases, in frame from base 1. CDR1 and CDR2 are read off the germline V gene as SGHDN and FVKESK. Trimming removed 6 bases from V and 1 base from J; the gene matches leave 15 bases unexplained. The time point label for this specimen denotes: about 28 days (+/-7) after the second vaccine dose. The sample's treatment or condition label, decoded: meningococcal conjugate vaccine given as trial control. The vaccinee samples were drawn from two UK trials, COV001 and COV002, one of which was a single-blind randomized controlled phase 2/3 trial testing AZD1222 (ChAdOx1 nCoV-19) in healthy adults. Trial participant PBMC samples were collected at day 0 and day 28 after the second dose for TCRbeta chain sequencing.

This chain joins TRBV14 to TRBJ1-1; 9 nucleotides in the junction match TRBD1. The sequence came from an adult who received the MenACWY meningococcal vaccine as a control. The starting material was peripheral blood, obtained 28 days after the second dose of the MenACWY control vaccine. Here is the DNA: TGTGCCAGCAGTCCCGGACAGGGGAGAGGCTTCGGGAACACTGAAGCTTTCTTT. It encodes CASSPGQGRGFGNTEAFF.